One and the same sample provided the 25 T cell receptor beta chains below, sequenced in a study of blood T cell repertoires in COVID-19. Only in-frame clones appear in the TCRdb table, and some are missing; sequencing was by immunoSEQ multiplex PCR. The table records some 180,000 clones, around 90% of them present only once. The sequenced sample consisted of peripheral blood. Receptor source: a man aged 50 to 59 with acute or convalescent COVID-19.

The rearrangement uses TRBV5-1 and TRBJ2-7; the D gene is possibly TRBD2 (6 bases). This CDR3 has 18 amino acids. V lost 4 bases to trimming and J lost 6 bases, with 29 bases between them. Per the germline V gene, CDR1 is SGHRS and CDR2 is YFSETQ. This CDR3 is CASSAVGATTSRLGEQYF. CDR3 nucleotide sequence: TGCGCCAGCAGCGCAGTAGGGGCAACTACTAGCAGGTTGGGCGAGCAGTACTTC.

The chain couples TRBV7-3 to TRBJ2-2, with D possibly TRBD2 on 6 matching bases. V was clipped by 6 bases and J by 6 bases, with 11 bases between them. The CDR3 is 13 residues long. Germline V gene sequence: CDR1 SGHTA, CDR2 FQGTGA. The CDR3 is CASRLGGSGELFF. The DNA of the CDR3 is TGTGCCAGCAGGTTGGGAGGCTCCGGGGAGCTGTTTTTT.

The rearrangement links TRBV2 to TRBJ2-3; a weak D match, TRBD2 (5 bases). The CDR3 loop spans 14 amino acids. The V end lost 4 bases, the J end lost 4 bases, and 12 bases lay between the germline ends. The V gene's germline CDR1 is SNHLY and CDR2 FYNNEI. CDR3 coding DNA: TGTGCCAGCAGTGCCTCGGGGTGGGCAGATACGCAGTATTTT. Its protein product is CASSASGWADTQYF.

The rearrangement links TRBV9 to TRBJ1-3, with D maybe TRBD1 (6 bases). Trimming removed 3 bases at V and 0 bases at J, with 10 bases between. The CDR3 covers 15 residues. Germline V gene data show CDR1 as SGDLS and CDR2 as YYNGEE. This CDR3 is CASSGDTTSGNTIYF. As DNA, the CDR3 is TGTGCCAGCAGCGGGGACACTACCTCTGGAAACACCATATATTTT.

V and J are TRBV4-1 and TRBJ1-1; 7 positions agree with TRBD1. CDR1 MGHRA and CDR2 YSYEKL come from the germline V gene. Trimming at V came to 4 bases and at J to 6 bases, leaving 14 bases not matched to a gene. CDR3 size: 16 residues. CDR3 nucleotides: TGCGCCAGCAGCCGCAGGGGCGAGGGGGCGACTTCTGAAGCTTTCTTT. This encodes CASSRRGEGATSEAFF.

J is TRBJ2-2 and V is TRBV11-1; 9 bases fit TRBD2. The CDR3 has 16 amino acids. Germline V CDR1 and CDR2: SGHAT, FQDESV (reference sequence). V was clipped by 1 base and J by 5 bases; unmatched bases: 5. The DNA for the CDR3 is TGTGCCAGCAGCTTAGGACTAGCGGAAGGTACCGGGGAGCTGTTTTTT. It is translated as CASSLGLAEGTGELFF.

The V call is TRBV28, the J call TRBJ2-7; D might be TRBD1 (6 bases). This CDR3 comprises 13 residues. V shed 3 bases and J shed 1 base, with 7 bases lying between them. CDR1 and CDR2 (germline): MDHEN, SYDVKM. For the CDR3, the DNA is TGTGCCAGCAGTTTCAGGGGATCCTACGAGCAGTACTTC. Translated: CASSFRGSYEQYF.

The chain recombines TRBV15 with TRBJ2-1; tentative D call: TRBD1 (8 bases). Germline CDR1 is LNHNV and CDR2 is YYDKDF (reference sequence). Trimming removed 2 bases from V and 1 base from J, with 15 bases in between. There are 17 residues in the CDR3. Here the CDR3 reads CATSRTGGAGSYNEQFF. DNA for the CDR3: TGTGCCACCAGCAGAACAGGGGGGGCCGGGTCCTACAATGAGCAGTTCTTC.

This sequence joins TRBV14 and TRBJ2-1; weak D call: TRBD1 (6 bases). The CDR3 loop spans 14 amino acids. Trimming removed 4 bases at V and 7 bases at J, with 14 bases between. CDR1 SGHDN and CDR2 FVKESK come from the germline V gene. The DNA of the CDR3 is TGTGCCAGCAGCCCCAGGGGTACGGGTAATGAGCAGTTCTTC. This encodes CASSPRGTGNEQFF. Together with reference TRBV14 and TRBJ2-1, the CDR3 gives the full variable domain: EAGVTQFPSHSVIEKGQTVTLRCDPISGHDNLYWYRRVMGKEIKFLLHFVKESKQDESGMPNNRFLAERTGGTYSTLKVQPAELEDSGVYFCASSPRGTGNEQFFGPGTRLTVL.

The rearrangement joins TRBV28 to TRBJ2-7, with D uncertain. The CDR3 is 13 amino acids. V lost 11 bases and J 3 bases, leaving 17 bases between the germline ends. CDR1 MDHEN and CDR2 SYDVKM come from the germline V gene. In DNA form, the CDR3 reads TGTGCCCACGAATACTCAGGCAGCTACGAGCAGTACTTC. Translation: CAHEYSGSYEQYF.

The rearrangement uses TRBV29-1 and TRBJ2-7, with a tentative D call TRBD2 (6 bases). Trimming took 7 bases from V and 6 from J, leaving 19 bases between them. Germline V gene sequence: CDR1 SQVTM, CDR2 ANQGSEA. The CDR3 is 13 residues long. CDR3 bases: TGCAGCGGGGGGGAGGCCCAGTTAGCCGAGCAGTACTTC. This translates into CSGGEAQLAEQYF.

The V call is TRBV7-3, the J call TRBJ2-6, with D perhaps matching TRBD1 (5 bases). The germline V gene encodes CDR1 SGHTA and CDR2 FQGTGA. The CDR3 has 18 amino acids. V was pared by 2 bases and J by 0 bases, with 14 bases between. The chain's CDR3 is CASSLVGAPTSGANVLTF. The DNA of the CDR3 is TGTGCCAGCAGCTTAGTTGGGGCTCCCACCTCTGGGGCCAACGTCCTGACTTTC.

The chain links TRBV6-2 or TRBV6-3 to TRBJ2-1; 8 bases match TRBD1. The junction had 5 bases not matched to a gene; V was cut back by 6 bases and J by 4 bases. The CDR3 contains 14 residues. CDR1 and CDR2 from the germline V gene are MNHEY and SVGEGT. The CDR3 coding sequence is TGTGCCAGCAGCCGGACAGGGTTTTACAATGAGCAGTTCTTC. This gives the protein CASSRTGFYNEQFF.

V usage is TRBV9 and J usage is TRBJ2-7, with 8 bases lining up with TRBD1. With V trimmed by 3 bases and J by 3 bases, 2 bases remained unmatched. The CDR3 is 13 amino acids. Germline CDR1 reads SGDLS; CDR2 reads YYNGEE. The CDR3 loop is CASSAGTGYEQYF. The DNA of the CDR3 is TGTGCCAGCAGCGCCGGGACAGGCTACGAGCAGTACTTC.

The chain has TRBV5-1 and TRBJ2-1, with 10 bases identical to TRBD1. The germline gives CDR1 SGHRS, CDR2 YFSETQ. This CDR3 is 19 amino acids long. The V and J ends lost 1 base and 0 bases, in that order; junction bases with no gene match: 10. CDR3 amino acids: CASSLSLTGGFSSYNEQFF. The CDR3 DNA reads TGCGCCAGCAGCTTGAGCTTGACAGGGGGCTTTTCCTCCTACAATGAGCAGTTCTTC.

This chain joins TRBV28 and TRBJ2-7; D not resolved. The CDR3 runs to 14 residues. V was cut by 5 bases and J by 2 bases, with 13 bases left in between. Germline V gene data show CDR1 as MDHEN and CDR2 as SYDVKM. Written as DNA, the CDR3 is TGTGCCAGCAGTCCCTCAGATGAGGCCTACGAGCAGTACTTC. It encodes CASSPSDEAYEQYF.

In this sample, this clone turned up a few times. The chain carries TRBV27 and TRBJ1-2, with 9 bases lining up with TRBD1. Germline V gene sequence: CDR1 MNHEY, CDR2 SMNVEV (reference sequence). The CDR3 sequence is 14 residues long. Germline trimming cut 4 bases from V and 5 bases from J; bases unmatched to any gene: 5. The CDR3 loop is CASSSSGTGYGYTF. The CDR3 DNA follows: TGTGCCAGCAGTTCTTCCGGGACAGGGTATGGCTACACCTTC.

The V gene is TRBV9, the J gene TRBJ1-5; a possible D gene is TRBD1 (6 bases). Germline V gives CDR1 SGDLS, CDR2 YYNGEE. V lost 4 bases, J lost 3 bases, and 14 bases lay in between. This CDR3 is built from 15 residues. The DNA of the CDR3 is TGTGCCAGCAGCTTTGGGCAGGGGAACAATCAGCCCCAGCATTTT. Protein: CASSFGQGNNQPQHF.

This chain links TRBV27 with TRBJ1-6; 9 bases align to TRBD1. Germline V gene data show CDR1 as MNHEY and CDR2 as SMNVEV (reference sequence). The CDR3 runs 13 residues. Losses at the gene ends were 7 bases for V and 10 bases for J; bases not matched to a gene: 5. The CDR3 sequence is CASKGQGVSPLHF. The CDR3 DNA follows: TGTGCCAGCAAGGGACAGGGAGTATCACCCCTCCACTTT.

This chain uses TRBV28 with TRBJ1-5; unclear D gene. Trimming pared 2 bases from V and 0 bases from J, leaving 11 bases between. This CDR3 is built from 16 residues. CDR1 MDHEN and CDR2 SYDVKM come from the germline V gene. DNA for the CDR3: TGTGCCAGCAGTTTAAGCGTAGCGAATAGCAATCAGCCCCAGCATTTT. It yields the protein CASSLSVANSNQPQHF.

This sequence joins TRBV3-1 (or the pseudogene TRBV3-2) and TRBJ2-3; tentative D call: TRBD2 (6 bases). The CDR3 has 17 residues. With 4 bases removed from V and 2 bases from J, the gap between germline ends came to 19 bases. In germline, CDR1 is LGHDT, CDR2 YNNKEL (reference sequence). The CDR3 bases are TGTGCCAGCAGCCCCCTTAGCGGCGGGACTTTCACAGATACGCAGTATTTT. This translates into CASSPLSGGTFTDTQYF.

The gene calls are TRBV2 and TRBJ1-4; D is perhaps TRBD1 (6 bases). The CDR3 covers 14 residues. Germline loops: CDR1 SNHLY, CDR2 FYNNEI. The V end lost 3 bases, the J end lost 5 bases, and 10 bases lay between the germline ends. This CDR3 reads CASSDRTANEKLFF. In DNA, the CDR3 is TGTGCCAGCAGTGACAGGACAGCCAATGAAAAACTGTTTTTT.

V is TRBV5-1 and J is TRBJ2-7, with TRBD1 identical over 7 bases. The J segment lost 1 base and the V segment lost 4 bases, leaving 8 bases of the junction unmatched. This CDR3 is 15 amino acids long. Looked up from germline, CDR1 is SGHRS and CDR2 is YFSETQ. The CDR3 DNA reads as TGCGCCAGCAGCCTCTCGTGGGACAGATCCTACGAGCAGTACTTC. Amino acids: CASSLSWDRSYEQYF.

The chain carries TRBV7-2 and TRBJ1-5, with D unclear. The CDR3 length is 13 residues. CDR1 and CDR2 (germline): SGHTA, FQGNSA. The germline V and J ends were trimmed by 5 bases and 7 bases, with 12 bases remaining between them. Here the CDR3 reads CASSPYTEQPQHF. As DNA, the CDR3 is TGTGCCAGCAGCCCCTATACCGAACAGCCCCAGCATTTT. Drawing the rest from reference TRBV7-2 and TRBJ1-5, the complete variable domain is GAGVSQSPSNKVTEKGKDVELRCDPISGHTALYWYRQSLGQGLEFLIYFQGNSAPDKSGLPSDRFSAERTGGSVSTLTIQRTQQEDSAVYLCASSPYTEQPQHFGDGTRLSIL.

The chain is built from TRBV7-8 and TRBJ1-5; no firm D call. The CDR3 is made up of 15 amino acids. V dropped 3 bases and J dropped 2 bases, with 11 bases sitting between them. Germline assignment: CDR1 SGHVS and CDR2 FQNEAQ. The CDR3 loop is CASSFLGLGNQPQHF. The CDR3 coding sequence is TGTGCCAGCAGCTTTTTGGGCTTGGGCAATCAGCCCCAGCATTTT.